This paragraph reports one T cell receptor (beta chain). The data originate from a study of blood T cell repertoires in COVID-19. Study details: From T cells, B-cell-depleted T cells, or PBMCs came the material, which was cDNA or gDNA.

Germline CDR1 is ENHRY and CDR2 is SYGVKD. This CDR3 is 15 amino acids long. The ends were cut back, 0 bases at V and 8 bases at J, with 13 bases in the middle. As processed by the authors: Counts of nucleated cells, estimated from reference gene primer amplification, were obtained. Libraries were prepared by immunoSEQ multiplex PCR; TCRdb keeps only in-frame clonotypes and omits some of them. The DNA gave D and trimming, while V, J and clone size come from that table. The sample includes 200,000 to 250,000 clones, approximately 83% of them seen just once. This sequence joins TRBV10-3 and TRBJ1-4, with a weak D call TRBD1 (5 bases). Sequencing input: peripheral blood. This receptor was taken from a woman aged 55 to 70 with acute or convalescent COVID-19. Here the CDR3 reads CAISESTAASEKLFF. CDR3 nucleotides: TGTGCCATCAGTGAGTCGACAGCCGCCAGCGAAAAACTGTTTTTT.